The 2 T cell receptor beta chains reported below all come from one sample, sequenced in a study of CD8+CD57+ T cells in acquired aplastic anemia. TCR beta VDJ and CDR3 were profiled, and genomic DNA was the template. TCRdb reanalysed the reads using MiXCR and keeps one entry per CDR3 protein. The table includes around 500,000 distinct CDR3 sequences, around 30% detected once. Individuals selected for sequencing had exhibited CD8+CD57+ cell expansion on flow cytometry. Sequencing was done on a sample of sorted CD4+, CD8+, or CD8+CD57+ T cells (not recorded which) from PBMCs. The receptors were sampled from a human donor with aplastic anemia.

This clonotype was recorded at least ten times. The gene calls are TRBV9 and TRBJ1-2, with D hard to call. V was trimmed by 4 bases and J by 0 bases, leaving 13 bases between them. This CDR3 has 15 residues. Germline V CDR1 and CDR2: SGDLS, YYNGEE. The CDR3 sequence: CASSLFDTTNYGYTF. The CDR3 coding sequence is TGTGCCAGCAGCCTGTTCGACACGACTAACTATGGCTACACCTTC. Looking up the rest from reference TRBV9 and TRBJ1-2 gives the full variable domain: DSGVTQTPKHLITATGQRVTLRCSPRSGDLSVYWYQQSLDQGLQFLIQYYNGEERAKGNILERFSAQQFPDLHSELNLSSLELGDSALYFCASSLFDTTNYGYTFGSGTRLTVV.

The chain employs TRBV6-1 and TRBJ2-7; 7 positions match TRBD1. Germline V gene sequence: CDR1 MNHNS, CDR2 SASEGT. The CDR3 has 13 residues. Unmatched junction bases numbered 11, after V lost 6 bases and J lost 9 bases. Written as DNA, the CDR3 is TGTGCCAGCAGCCGATCACAGGGGATAGGGCAGTACTTC. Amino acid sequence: CASSRSQGIGQYF.